These 29 T cell receptor beta chains originate from one sample sequenced in a study of beta chain features in type 1 diabetes. Whole-study findings and limits: A moderate, significant TCRB CDR3 shortening appeared in type 1 diabetes across four CD4+ subsets.

Investigators reverse transcribed all isolated RNA, so they sequenced expressed TCRB transcripts. Clones were read by immunoSEQ multiplex PCR, and TCRdb kept only the in-frame ones, dropping some. The repertoire holds about 280,000 clones, with 15% as singletons. These receptors are not linked to any known antigen. Sequenced material: naive CD4+ T cells from blood. The receptors come from a man between 18 and 29 years old with type 1 diabetes.

This rearrangement joins TRBV6-1 to TRBJ2-6; TRBD1 aligns across 9 bases. Unmatched junction bases numbered 7, after V lost 4 bases and J lost 0 bases. The CDR3 covers 18 residues. Per germline, CDR1 MNHNS and CDR2 SASEGT. Here the CDR3 reads CASSGLQGAGSGANVLTF. In DNA, the CDR3 is TGTGCCAGCAGTGGACTACAGGGGGCCGGCTCTGGGGCCAACGTCCTGACTTTC.

The V and J genes are TRBV2 and TRBJ2-3; D call uncertain. Deletions cut 8 bases from V and 0 bases from J, with 15 bases between. Germline V CDR1 and CDR2: SNHLY, FYNNEI. This CDR3 region has 15 residues. This CDR3 reads CASAFSSSSTDTQYF. The CDR3 DNA reads as TGTGCCAGCGCATTTAGTAGCAGTAGCACAGATACGCAGTATTTT.

A few counts support this clone. This chain links TRBV5-1 with TRBJ1-3; D uncertain. Trimming cost V 4 bases and J 2 bases, with 10 bases left between them. The CDR3 length is 14 residues. Germline-derived CDR1 and CDR2 are SGHRS and YFSETQ. CDR3 nucleotide sequence: TGCGCCAGCAGCCGAGAGGTTACTGGAAACACCATATATTTT. It translates to CASSREVTGNTIYF. Full variable domain (outside the CDR3, taken from reference TRBV5-1 and TRBJ1-3): KAGVTQTPRYLIKTRGQQVTLSCSPISGHRSVSWYQQTPGQGLQFLFEYFSETQRNKGNFPGRFSGRQFSNSRSEMNVSTLELGDSALYLCASSREVTGNTIYFGEGSWLTVV.

This clone showed up just a few times. The rearrangement links TRBV25-1 to TRBJ2-6; D is perhaps TRBD1 (6 bases). Germline V gene lookup returns CDR1 MGHDK and CDR2 SYGVNS. Trimming shortened V by 8 bases and J by 14 bases, and 19 bases separated the two germline ends. The CDR3 covers 13 residues. Here the CDR3 reads CASGQGQGGILTF. DNA of the CDR3: TGTGCCAGCGGCCAGGGACAAGGAGGTATCCTGACTTTC.

The chain uses TRBV30 and TRBJ2-7; tentatively, D is TRBD1 (5 bases). The CDR3 is 11 residues long. In germline, CDR1 is GTSNPN, CDR2 SVGIG (reference sequence). V was trimmed by 5 bases and J by 2 bases, leaving 7 bases between them. The chain's CDR3 is CAWGRAYEQYF. Written as DNA, the CDR3 is TGTGCCTGGGGCAGGGCCTACGAGCAGTACTTC.

The V and J genes are TRBV7-2 and TRBJ2-1, with D maybe TRBD1 (5 bases). Trimming stripped 1 base from V and 8 bases from J, with 15 bases between. This CDR3 has 15 amino acids. Per the germline V gene, CDR1 is SGHTA and CDR2 is FQGNSA. The CDR3 reads CASSLGMGPSHEQFF. The CDR3 bases are TGTGCCAGCAGCTTAGGTATGGGGCCCTCCCATGAGCAGTTCTTC.

This clone was seen more than once but under ten times. The rearrangement joins TRBV30 to TRBJ2-4; D not certain. The germline CDR1 and CDR2 sequences are GTSNPN and SVGIG (reference sequence). The CDR3 consists of 14 residues. Trimming pared 1 base from V and 0 bases from J, leaving 7 bases between. The CDR3: CAWSGVLAKNIQYF. The CDR3 DNA follows: TGTGCCTGGAGTGGTGTTCTAGCCAAAAACATTCAGTACTTC.

The sample holds a few counts of this clone. The genes are TRBV27 and TRBJ2-1, with D tentatively TRBD1 (6 bases). V lost 8 bases and J lost 7, with 18 bases in between. The germline CDR1 and CDR2 sequences are MNHEY and SMNVEV (reference sequence). CDR3 length: 14 amino acids. CDR3 sequence: CASANQGTRNEQFF. The CDR3 DNA reads TGTGCCAGCGCTAATCAGGGGACGAGGAATGAGCAGTTCTTC.

The chain recombines TRBV5-6 with TRBJ1-4; D perhaps matches TRBD1 (6 bases). This CDR3 has 15 amino acids. Germline CDR1 SGHDT, CDR2 YYEEEE. V was shortened by 3 bases and J by 8 bases, with 17 bases between the two germline ends. The DNA of the CDR3 is TGTGCCAGCAGCTCCTACAGGGAAACGCGAGAAAAACTGTTTTTT. The encoded protein is CASSSYRETREKLFF.

This clone was observed a few times. This chain uses TRBV6-5 with TRBJ2-1; 8 positions match TRBD2. The CDR3 spans 15 residues. The V and J ends lost 4 bases and 3 bases, in that order; junction bases with no gene match: 5. Germline assignment: CDR1 MNHEY and CDR2 SVGAGI. CDR3 loop: CASSFQTSDYNEQFF. The CDR3 region has the DNA TGTGCCAGCAGTTTTCAGACTAGCGACTACAATGAGCAGTTCTTC.

This rearrangement joins TRBV28 to TRBJ2-4; the match to TRBD2 covers 10 bases. Germline CDR1 reads MDHEN; CDR2 reads SYDVKM. The CDR3 length is 14 residues. The trim removed 7 bases at V and 6 bases at J, leaving 6 bases unmatched. The CDR3 region is CASKLAGLGNIQYF. CDR3 DNA: TGTGCCAGCAAACTAGCGGGATTGGGAAACATTCAGTACTTC.

The V gene is TRBV2, the J gene TRBJ2-7, with 9 bases lining up with TRBD1. The germline V gene encodes CDR1 SNHLY and CDR2 FYNNEI. V was pared by 4 bases and J by 4 bases, with 8 bases of the junction left unmatched. The CDR3 runs 15 residues. In DNA form, the CDR3 reads TGTGCCAGCAGTGTGGGACAGGGATTCGGGTACGAGCAGTACTTC. Residues: CASSVGQGFGYEQYF.

This clone turned up a few times. The V call is TRBV5-4, the J call TRBJ1-4; 8 bases line up with TRBD1. The trim removed 3 bases at V and 6 bases at J, leaving 4 bases unmatched. Germline CDR1 SGHNT, CDR2 YYREEE (reference sequence). The CDR3 contains 14 residues. CDR3 DNA sequence: TGTGCCAGCAGCTCTAAACAGGGGGATGAAAAACTGTTTTTT. It encodes CASSSKQGDEKLFF.

The table lists this clone with a few counts. This chain uses TRBV5-6 with TRBJ2-5, with 9 positions matching TRBD1. The CDR3 runs 15 residues. Germline V gene data show CDR1 as SGHDT and CDR2 as YYEEEE. Trimming cost V 4 bases and J 2 bases; bases outside gene matches: 6. CDR3 protein: CASSVPDRGQETQYF. The CDR3 coding sequence is TGTGCCAGCAGCGTACCCGACAGGGGGCAAGAGACCCAGTACTTC. Using reference TRBV5-6 and TRBJ2-5 for the parts outside the CDR3, the full variable domain is DAGVTQSPTHLIKTRGQQVTLRCSPKSGHDTVSWYQQALGQGPQFIFQYYEEEERQRGNFPDRFSGHQFPNYSSELNVNALLLGDSALYLCASSVPDRGQETQYFGPGTRLLVL.

This clone showed up just a few times. The chain couples TRBV5-1 to TRBJ2-5, with unresolved D. CDR1 and CDR2 from the germline V gene are SGHRS and YFSETQ. This CDR3 is built from 14 residues. With 0 bases removed from V and 3 bases from J, the gap between germline ends came to 9 bases. CDR3 in DNA: TGCGCCAGCAGCTTGGCGCAGTCAAAAGAGACCCAGTACTTC. Protein sequence: CASSLAQSKETQYF.

This clone has just a few counts. The rearrangement links TRBV5-1 to TRBJ1-4, with D possibly matching TRBD1 (5 bases). The germline CDR1 and CDR2 sequences are SGHRS and YFSETQ. The CDR3 is made up of 15 amino acids. The V and J ends lost 1 base and 6 bases respectively, with 13 bases between them. This chain's CDR3 is CASSLFGGEDEKLFF. As DNA, the CDR3 is TGCGCCAGCAGCTTGTTTGGAGGGGAGGATGAAAAACTGTTTTTT.

The chain carries TRBV29-1 and TRBJ2-1; maybe TRBD1 (5 bases). V lost 4 bases and J 8 bases, leaving 18 bases between the germline ends. The CDR3 has 14 amino acids. CDR1 is SQVTM, CDR2 ANQGSEA, per germline. The CDR3 DNA reads as TGCAGCGTTGTCAGGAGACCCCAGGGCGATGAGCAGTTCTTC. Amino acid sequence: CSVVRRPQGDEQFF.

The chain recombines TRBV7-2 with TRBJ2-7; D gene ambiguous. Germline V lookup: CDR1 SGHTA, CDR2 FQGNSA. Trimming cost V 5 bases and J 7 bases, with 15 bases left between them. This CDR3 is 13 amino acids long. The CDR3 loop is CASSPYSNGEQYF. The CDR3, as DNA: TGTGCCAGCAGCCCCTACTCAAACGGGGAGCAGTACTTC.

This chain joins TRBV7-2 and TRBJ1-3, with D tentatively TRBD1 (6 bases). Germline V gives CDR1 SGHTA, CDR2 FQGNSA. Trimming shortened V by 5 bases and J by 0 bases, and 11 bases separated the two germline ends. CDR3 length: 15 residues. For the CDR3, the DNA is TGTGCCAGCAGCGGGAGGGGGAACTCTGGAAACACCATATATTTT. As protein: CASSGRGNSGNTIYF. The entire variable domain, with the rest obtained from reference TRBV7-2 and TRBJ1-3, is as follows: GAGVSQSPSNKVTEKGKDVELRCDPISGHTALYWYRQSLGQGLEFLIYFQGNSAPDKSGLPSDRFSAERTGGSVSTLTIQRTQQEDSAVYLCASSGRGNSGNTIYFGEGSWLTVV.

This chain uses TRBV5-4 with TRBJ2-7, with 7 nucleotides matching TRBD2. The V gene's germline CDR1 is SGHNT and CDR2 YYREEE (reference sequence). J was trimmed by 4 bases and V by 3 bases; bases with no gene match: 7. CDR3 length equals 14 residues. Here the CDR3 reads CASSSAGDRYEQYF. In DNA, the CDR3 is TGTGCCAGCAGCTCGGCGGGAGATAGGTACGAGCAGTACTTC.

This clone was detected a few times. The sample carries other DNA sequences with the same CDR3. The chain is built from TRBV7-2 and TRBJ1-5; 7 positions agree with TRBD1. The CDR3 totals 14 residues. Germline loops: CDR1 SGHTA, CDR2 FQGNSA. V dropped 4 bases and J dropped 2; count of bases not matched to a gene: 2. The CDR3 DNA sequence: TGTGCCAGCAGCTCAGGACAGGGCAATCAGCCCCAGCATTTT. Amino acids: CASSSGQGNQPQHF. The whole variable domain, filled in from reference TRBV7-2 and TRBJ1-5, reads GAGVSQSPSNKVTEKGKDVELRCDPISGHTALYWYRQSLGQGLEFLIYFQGNSAPDKSGLPSDRFSAERTGGSVSTLTIQRTQQEDSAVYLCASSSGQGNQPQHFGDGTRLSIL.

The chain has TRBV7-9 and TRBJ2-2; no reliable D call. The CDR3 has 15 residues. The germline V gene has CDR1 SEHNR and CDR2 FQNEAQ (reference sequence). With 1 base removed from V and 1 base from J, the gap between germline ends came to 7 bases. The CDR3 coding sequence is TGTGCCAGCAGCTTAGAACCGGGGAACACCGGGGAGCTGTTTTTT. This codes for CASSLEPGNTGELFF.

The chain employs TRBV28 and TRBJ1-1; tentative D call: TRBD1 (5 bases). V lost 3 bases to trimming and J lost 1 base, with 9 bases between them. Germline values: CDR1 MDHEN, CDR2 SYDVKM. This CDR3 region has 14 residues. The DNA of the CDR3 is TGTGCCAGCAGTTTCGGGGGGGAGAACACTGAAGCTTTCTTT. Translated, it gives CASSFGGENTEAFF.

This clone was seen only a few times. V and J are TRBV30 and TRBJ2-6; D possibly corresponds to TRBD1 (5 bases). This CDR3 region has 14 residues. Germline CDR1 reads GTSNPN; CDR2 reads SVGIG (reference sequence). Deletions cut 4 bases from V and 2 bases from J, with 9 bases between. In nucleotides, the CDR3 is TGTGCCTGGACCAAGGGGACTGGGGCCAACGTCCTGACTTTC. Residues: CAWTKGTGANVLTF.

This clone has a handful of counts. The chain joins TRBV7-2 to TRBJ1-1; tentatively, D is TRBD1 (5 bases). The CDR3 length is 13 residues. Germline-derived CDR1 and CDR2 are SGHTA and FQGNSA. Trimming stripped 4 bases from V and 1 base from J, with 7 bases between. Here the CDR3 DNA reads TGTGCCAGCAGCTACGACAGGAACACTGAAGCTTTCTTT. Its translation: CASSYDRNTEAFF.

The chain has TRBV5-4 and TRBJ2-7; TRBD1 matches 11 bases. Germline V gene lookup returns CDR1 SGHNT and CDR2 YYREEE (reference sequence). This CDR3 contains 13 residues. Trimming removed 4 bases from V and 6 bases from J; junction bases left unmatched: 3. The CDR3 nucleotides are TGTGCCAGCAGCCGGACAGGGGGCTCCGAGCAGTACTTC. Translating it yields CASSRTGGSEQYF. Using reference TRBV5-4 and TRBJ2-7 for the parts outside the CDR3, the full variable domain is ETGVTQSPTHLIKTRGQQVTLRCSSQSGHNTVSWYQQALGQGPQFIFQYYREEENGRGNFPPRFSGLQFPNYSSELNVNALELDDSALYLCASSRTGGSEQYFGPGTRLTVT.

This clone occurred a few times. This chain connects TRBV19 to TRBJ2-7, with D perhaps matching TRBD2 (6 bases). The germline V gene encodes CDR1 LNHDA and CDR2 SQIVND (reference sequence). The CDR3 has 14 amino acids. Trimming left V 5 bases short and J 3 bases short, with 14 bases between. CDR3 coding DNA: TGTGCCAGTAGTTTCACCGGGACTTTCTACGAGCAGTACTTC. Residues: CASSFTGTFYEQYF.

About this clone itself: At the DNA level, this CDR3 is encoded by other sequences in the same sample as well. The CDR3 bases are TGCAGCGTAGACAGGGGTTACGAGCAGTACTTC. Amino acids: CSVDRGYEQYF. This chain joins TRBV29-1 and TRBJ2-7, with 8 positions matching TRBD1. CDR1 and CDR2 (germline): SQVTM, ANQGSEA. The V and J ends lost 6 bases and 4 bases, in that order; junction bases with no gene match: 2. The CDR3 covers 11 residues.

This sequence joins TRBV9 and TRBJ1-2; unclear D gene. CDR1 is SGDLS, CDR2 YYNGEE, per germline. V was shortened by 2 bases and J by 1 base, with 3 bases between the two germline ends. The CDR3 sequence is 12 residues long. The CDR3: CASSVHNYGYTF. Here the CDR3 DNA reads TGTGCCAGCAGCGTCCATAACTATGGCTACACCTTC.